The rows below give T cell receptor beta chains drawn from one sample of a study of T cells in localized non-small cell lung cancer. Measured with immunoSEQ multiplex PCR; TCRdb has only the in-frame clones, and not every one. This table has approximately 41,000 clones, roughly 90% appearing once. The material was peripheral blood mononuclear cells, obtained before any cancer treatment. These receptors originate from a male donor older than 55 with stage II lung adenocarcinoma. The CDR3 runs from the conserved cysteine through the conserved F or W.

>TRBJ1-5|TRBV2
CASSYVRQGKGNQPQHF
>TRBJ2-1|TRBV6-4
CASSSTSVGEQFF
>TRBJ2-1|TRBV7-6
CASSLGGGGQLGEQFF
>TRBJ1-1|TRBV19
CASRASRHTEAFF
>TRBJ2-3|TRBV6-9
CASYGSGKNEVWTDTQYF
>TRBJ2-1|TRBV19
CASSSGGLIAGDDEQFF
>TRBJ2-7|TRBV28
CAAAEGAREQYF
>TRBJ1-3|TRBV19
CASIGANSGNTIYF
>TRBJ1-2|TRBV5-6
CASSFGRGNYGYTF
>TRBJ2-1|TRBV15
CATSRPGPQAFGQFF
>TRBJ2-7|TRBV30
CAWRPGTEYYEQYF
>TRBJ2-1|TRBV18
CASSPSSGRNNEQFF
>TRBJ2-3|TRBV5-1
CASSLVQGGADTQYF
>TRBJ1-1|TRBV29-1
CSVVGPSGIRTEAFF
>TRBJ2-3|TRBV10-3
CAISGSTDTQYF
>TRBJ2-1|TRBV5-4
CASSSDRDLSYNEQFF
>TRBJ2-1|TRBV5-4
CASSLGTSGPNEQFF
>TRBJ1-2|TRBV7-2
CASSPSGGEGYTF